This T cell receptor (beta chain) comes out of a study of T cells in Graves' hyperthyroidism and ophthalmopathy. Whole-study results and caveats: Ophthalmopathy was identified by the model a median approximately 6.4 months ahead of onset.

This clonotype was seen at least ten times. Antigen unknown. Germline V gene sequence: CDR1 GTSNPN, CDR2 SVGIG (reference sequence). The CDR3 has 12 amino acids. The trim removed 8 bases at V and 3 bases at J, leaving 0 bases unmatched. Amplification of TCR beta CDR3 regions was performed using RNA transcripts as template. Carried out on the TCR CDR3, a first-round RT-PCR used the HTBI primer set. TCRdb processed the multiplex PCR reads anew with MiXCR; each CDR3 protein has one entry. Of some 370,000 distinct CDR3 sequences in the sample, roughly a sixth were seen once. Sequenced sample: blood. The origin of this receptor is a woman in her twenties or thirties with Graves' hyperthyroidism that later progressed to Graves' ophthalmopathy. The V and J genes are TRBV30 and TRBJ2-7, with 14 bases that match TRBD2. The chain's CDR3 is CAGTSGSYEQYF. As DNA, the CDR3 is TGTGCCGGGACTAGCGGGAGCTACGAGCAGTACTTC.